This note documents a single T cell receptor beta chain sequence. This CDR3 comprises 16 residues. The V end was cut by 3 bases, the J end by 1 base, with 16 bases between. Per the germline V gene, CDR1 is ENHRY and CDR2 is SYGVKD. The sample is drawn from a study of blood T cell repertoires in COVID-19. Study information: Sources were T cells, B-cell-depleted T cells, or PBMCs; the material itself was cDNA or gDNA.

Authors' processing steps: Quantification of nucleated cells was approximated via reference gene primer amplification. The repertoire was sequenced with immunoSEQ multiplex PCR; TCRdb's copy has only in-frame clones and lacks some. D and trimming come from the DNA, and the V and J calls and clone size come from that table. The top ten hold 8% to 9.5% of the sample, which has around 260,000 clones, 83% seen once. The TCR sequence derives from a woman aged 45-60 years who had recovered from COVID-19. The chain joins TRBV10-3 to TRBJ2-7, with D possibly TRBD1 on 7 matching bases. Sample: peripheral blood. DNA for the CDR3: TGTGCCATCAGTGACCCAGGGGGGACAGCTTCCTACGAGCAGTACTTC. Protein: CAISDPGGTASYEQYF.